The 24 T cell receptor beta chains listed next were all sequenced from one sample in a study of T cell repertoires in cytomegalovirus infection. These receptors have no identified antigens. MiXCR, applied by TCRdb to the reads, yields one record per CDR3 protein. In the table there are more than 300,000 distinct CDR3 sequences, roughly a third of which are singletons. This specimen consisted of cultured PBMCs, obtained from culture after CMV antigen stimulation. These receptors were taken from a human donor in good health (CMV status not recorded). Some clones in this sample may be carry-over from other donors' samples.

This clonotype was detected ten times or more. The chain links TRBV7-3 to TRBJ2-3; a possible D gene is TRBD1 (6 bases). There are 16 residues in the CDR3. The V end lost 2 bases, the J end lost 6 bases, and 18 bases lay between the germline ends. Germline CDR1 reads SGHTA; CDR2 reads FQGTGA. As DNA, the CDR3 is TGTGCCAGCAGCTTAGGGCGGAGGCAGGGGCTTGATACGCAGTATTTT. This codes for CASSLGRRQGLDTQYF.

There are a few counts of this clonotype. The chain recombines TRBV7-2 with TRBJ1-2; no firm D call. This CDR3 is 17 amino acids long. Germline V gene data show CDR1 as SGHTA and CDR2 as FQGNSA. V was clipped by 2 bases and J by 0 bases, with 16 bases between them. CDR3 coding DNA: TGTGCCAGCAGCTTACACGGATCATATCTAGCTAACTATGGCTACACCTTC. It yields the protein CASSLHGSYLANYGYTF.

V and J are TRBV6-2 or TRBV6-3 and TRBJ2-1; 12 bases line up with TRBD1. There are 17 residues in the CDR3. Germline-derived CDR1 and CDR2 are MNHEY and SVGEGT. With 7 bases clipped from V and 7 bases from J, the junction kept 14 bases outside the gene matches. The CDR3 nucleotides read TGTGCCAGCACCGGGACAGGGGGCTTTGGGTCTTTGAATGAGCAGTTCTTC. Translating it yields CASTGTGGFGSLNEQFF.

This clonotype was detected a few times. The gene calls are TRBV24-1 and TRBJ2-3; D possibly corresponds to TRBD2 (6 bases). Germline V gene data show CDR1 as KGHDR and CDR2 as SFDVKD. The CDR3 extends over 14 amino acids. Trimming took off 5 bases at V and 2 bases at J, with 10 bases between the two ends. The CDR3 DNA reads as TGTGCCACCAGTGTCGAGGGACTCACAGATACGCAGTATTTT. Its translation: CATSVEGLTDTQYF.

The chain couples TRBV7-9 to TRBJ2-5; TRBD1 aligns across 9 bases. Germline values: CDR1 SEHNR, CDR2 FQNEAQ (reference sequence). V gave up 5 bases and J gave up 2 bases; unmatched junction bases: 9. The CDR3 is 16 amino acids. CDR3 nucleotide sequence: TGTGCCAGCAGCAGTCCACGGACAGGGGTTCAAGAGACCCAGTACTTC. It is translated as CASSSPRTGVQETQYF.

This clonotype was seen ten or more times. The chain couples TRBV7-8 to TRBJ2-7; 9 bases are shared with TRBD2. The CDR3 runs 15 residues. With 5 bases clipped from V and 7 bases from J, the junction kept 12 bases outside the gene matches. Looked up from germline, CDR1 is SGHVS and CDR2 is FQNEAQ. The CDR3 here is CASSLSGRLIREQYV. In DNA form, the CDR3 reads TGTGCCAGCAGCCTCAGCGGGAGGTTGATTCGGGAGCAGTACGTC.

The rearrangement uses TRBV7-2 and TRBJ2-5; the match to TRBD1 covers 9 bases. This CDR3 is built from 16 residues. Per the germline V gene, CDR1 is SGHTA and CDR2 is FQGNSA. The V and J ends lost 4 bases and 5 bases, in that order; junction bases with no gene match: 11. The CDR3 nucleotides are TGTGCCAGCAGCTCCATCGGGACAGGGTGGATGGAGACCCAGTACTTC. Protein sequence: CASSSIGTGWMETQYF.

This clonotype was found a few times. The chain combines TRBV24-1 with TRBJ1-2; D might be TRBD1 (5 bases). The germline V and J ends were trimmed by 5 bases and 1 base, with 10 bases remaining between them. Germline CDR1 is KGHDR and CDR2 is SFDVKD. CDR3 length equals 14 residues. In DNA, the CDR3 is TGTGCCACCAGTGCTCAGGGTATTAACTATGGCTACACCTTC. Its translation: CATSAQGINYGYTF.

The rearrangement uses TRBV19 and TRBJ2-3, with a weak D call TRBD2 (5 bases). Germline assignment: CDR1 LNHDA and CDR2 SQIVND (reference sequence). This CDR3 contains 16 residues. Trimming took 5 bases from V and 4 from J, leaving 19 bases between them. CDR3 coding DNA: TGTGCCAGTAGTCCCCGCCAGCGGACCGGGGCAGATACGCAGTATTTT. Protein product: CASSPRQRTGADTQYF.

In its sample, this clonotype was seen many times. The chain recombines TRBV7-8 with TRBJ1-1, with D tentatively TRBD1 (5 bases). V lost 8 bases and J 4 bases, leaving 14 bases between the germline ends. Germline V gene lookup returns CDR1 SGHVS and CDR2 FQNEAQ. The CDR3 covers 13 residues. The CDR3 DNA reads as TGTGCCAGCGGCAGGGAGAGGGGCACTGAAGCTTTCTTT. Protein: CASGRERGTEAFF.

Comment on this clonotype: The junction shows a germline mismatch at one end, possibly a read error. The V and J genes are TRBV4-1 and TRBJ1-4; TRBD1 agrees at 8 bases. This CDR3 has 17 amino acids. The germline gives CDR1 MGHRA, CDR2 YSYEKL. The CDR3 DNA sequence: TGTGCCAGCAGCCAAGGGGACAGGACGGCAACTAATGAAAAACTGTTTTTT. This encodes CASSQGDRTATNEKLFF.

This clonotype was counted only a few times. The chain couples TRBV5-1 to TRBJ1-1; unclear D gene. The CDR3 is 11 residues long. V lost 6 bases to trimming and J lost 3 bases, with 6 bases between them. Germline assignment: CDR1 SGHRS and CDR2 YFSETQ. CDR3 sequence reads: CASKMDTEAFF. For the CDR3, the DNA is TGCGCCAGCAAAATGGACACTGAAGCTTTCTTT.

This chain connects TRBV7-4 to TRBJ1-4, with no clear D. Germline V CDR1 and CDR2: SGHVT, SQSDAQ. The CDR3 contains 15 residues. Trimming stripped 0 bases from V and 2 bases from J, with 7 bases between. CDR3 nucleotide sequence: TGTGCCAGCAGCTTAGCAGGGCTCACTAATGAAAAACTGTTTTTT. Translated, it gives CASSLAGLTNEKLFF.

The chain carries TRBV4-3 and TRBJ1-5, with D perhaps matching TRBD1 (6 bases). V was trimmed by 4 bases and J by 3 bases, leaving 16 bases between them. In germline, CDR1 is LGHNA, CDR2 YSLEER. The CDR3 totals 16 residues. CDR3 protein: CASSPAPTGNNQPQHF. The CDR3 nucleotides read TGCGCCAGCAGCCCTGCCCCAACAGGGAACAATCAGCCCCAGCATTTT.

The rearrangement links TRBV6-1 to TRBJ2-3; D ambiguous. The length of the CDR3 is 16 residues. Germline V gene sequence: CDR1 MNHNS, CDR2 SASEGT. V gave up 5 bases and J gave up 0 bases, with 15 bases separating them. CDR3 nucleotide sequence: TGTGCCAGCAGTTCCCCCCTGGGTACTAGCACAGATACGCAGTATTTT. This sequence encodes CASSSPLGTSTDTQYF.

This clonotype was seen a handful of times. The chain is built from TRBV5-1 and TRBJ2-5; TRBD1 matches at 8 bases. V shed 3 bases, J shed 0 bases, and the junction held 4 bases outside the gene matches. This CDR3 comprises 15 residues. CDR1 SGHRS and CDR2 YFSETQ come from the germline V gene. This chain's CDR3 is CASSYWGQDQETQYF. DNA for the CDR3: TGCGCCAGCAGCTACTGGGGACAGGACCAAGAGACCCAGTACTTC.

This clonotype was counted between two and nine times. CDR3 amino acids: CASSTGRETQYF. CDR3 coding DNA: TGTGCCAGCAGTACAGGGCGGGAGACCCAGTACTTC. The chain has TRBV11-2 and TRBJ2-5, with D possibly TRBD1 on 6 matching bases. V lost 6 bases to trimming and J lost 5 bases, with 10 bases between them. CDR3 length: 12 residues. In germline, CDR1 is SGHAT, CDR2 FQNNGV.

This clonotype appeared a few times. The gene calls are TRBV20-1 and TRBJ2-5; TRBD2 might be the D (6 bases). There are 15 residues in the CDR3. Germline loops: CDR1 DFQATT, CDR2 SNEGSKA (reference sequence). V lost 2 bases to trimming and J lost 4 bases, with 17 bases between them. DNA for the CDR3: TGCAGTGCTAGACCGCCGGGACTGGTAGGAGAGACCCAGTACTTC. As protein: CSARPPGLVGETQYF.

The chain couples TRBV18 to TRBJ2-1; 7 bases align to TRBD2. Trimming cost V 5 bases and J 8 bases; bases outside gene matches: 6. The CDR3 length is 13 residues. Germline loops: CDR1 KGHSH, CDR2 LQKENI. Here the CDR3 reads CASSGGRGDEQFF. In DNA, the CDR3 is TGTGCCAGCTCAGGCGGGAGAGGCGATGAGCAGTTCTTC.

The V call is TRBV4-3, the J call TRBJ2-7; 7 nucleotides match TRBD1. Germline CDR1 reads LGHNA; CDR2 reads YSLEER. The CDR3 runs to 16 residues. The junction had 9 bases not matched to a gene; V was cut back by 0 bases and J by 4 bases. CDR3 DNA: TGCGCCAGCAGCCAAGAGGGGGACAGTCCGGGGTACGAGCAGTACTTC. Protein product: CASSQEGDSPGYEQYF.

The CDR3 region is CASSRQGAHGNTIYF. The CDR3 nucleotides read TGTGCCAGCAGTCGGCAGGGGGCTCACGGAAACACCATATATTTT. The V gene is TRBV6-6, the J gene TRBJ1-3; 8 positions agree with TRBD1. This CDR3 spans 15 amino acids. CDR1 is MNHNY, CDR2 SVGAGI, per germline (reference sequence). V was pared by 5 bases and J by 4 bases, with 7 bases of the junction left unmatched.

This clonotype was counted a few times. This chain joins TRBV14 and TRBJ2-1; D unclear. The length of the CDR3 is 14 residues. Between the trimmed V and J ends, which lost 1 base and 1 base, there was a span of 5 bases. Germline V gene data show CDR1 as SGHDN and CDR2 as FVKESK. CDR3 loop: CASSQAPSYNEQFF. CDR3 DNA sequence: TGTGCCAGCAGCCAAGCGCCGTCCTACAATGAGCAGTTCTTC.

This clonotype is labeled medium-sized. The J gene is TRBJ2-5, the V gene TRBV7-2, with D perhaps being TRBD1 or TRBD2 (5 bases each). The CDR3 contains 15 residues. Deletions cut 1 base from V and 4 bases from J, with 13 bases between. Looked up from germline, CDR1 is SGHTA and CDR2 is FQGNSA. This chain's CDR3 is CASSLGPEGRETQYF. CDR3 sequence (DNA): TGTGCCAGCAGCTTAGGACCAGAGGGACGAGAGACCCAGTACTTC.

The V gene is TRBV24-1, the J gene TRBJ1-5, with TRBD1 matching over 7 bases. CDR1 is KGHDR and CDR2 is SFDVKD in the germline V gene. The V segment lost 4 bases and the J segment 5 bases; nucleotides outside the gene matches: 7. The CDR3 totals 15 residues. The CDR3 nucleotides are TGTGCCACCAGTGACTCCGGGACAGCCTATCAGCCCCAGCATTTT. It specifies CATSDSGTAYQPQHF.